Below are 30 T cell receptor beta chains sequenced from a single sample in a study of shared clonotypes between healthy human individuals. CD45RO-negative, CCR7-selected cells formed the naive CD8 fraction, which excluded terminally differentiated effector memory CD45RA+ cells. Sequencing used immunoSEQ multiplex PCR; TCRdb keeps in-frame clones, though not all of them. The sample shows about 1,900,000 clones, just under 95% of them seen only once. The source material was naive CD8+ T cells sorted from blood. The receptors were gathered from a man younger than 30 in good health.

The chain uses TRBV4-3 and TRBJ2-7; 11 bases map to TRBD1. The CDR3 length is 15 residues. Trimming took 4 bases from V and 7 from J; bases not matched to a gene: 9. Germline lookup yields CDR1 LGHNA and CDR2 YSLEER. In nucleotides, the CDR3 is TGCGCCAGCAGCCCCGGACAGGGGGCGTTATGGGAGCAGTACTTC. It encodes CASSPGQGALWEQYF.

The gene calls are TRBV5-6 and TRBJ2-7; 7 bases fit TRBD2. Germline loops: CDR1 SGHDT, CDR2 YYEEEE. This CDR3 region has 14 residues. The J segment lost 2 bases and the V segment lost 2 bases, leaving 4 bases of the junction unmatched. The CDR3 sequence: CASSFGGIPYEQYF. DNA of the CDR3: TGTGCCAGCAGCTTCGGGGGGATTCCCTACGAGCAGTACTTC. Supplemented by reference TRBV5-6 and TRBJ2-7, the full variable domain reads DAGVTQSPTHLIKTRGQQVTLRCSPKSGHDTVSWYQQALGQGPQFIFQYYEEEERQRGNFPDRFSGHQFPNYSSELNVNALLLGDSALYLCASSFGGIPYEQYFGPGTRLTVT.

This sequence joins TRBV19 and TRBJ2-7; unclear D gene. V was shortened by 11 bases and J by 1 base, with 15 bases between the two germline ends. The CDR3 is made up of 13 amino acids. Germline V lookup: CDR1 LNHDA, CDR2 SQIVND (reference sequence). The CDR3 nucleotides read TGTGCCGCTTCGGCCGGTACTTCCTACGAGCAGTACTTC. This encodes CAASAGTSYEQYF.

CDR3 bases: TGCGCCAGCAGCCAATTCGGTCTTATGAGCACTGAAGCTTTCTTT. This sequence encodes CASSQFGLMSTEAFF. The V and J genes are TRBV4-1 and TRBJ1-1; D remains ambiguous. CDR1 is MGHRA, CDR2 YSYEKL, per germline. Trimming removed 2 bases at V and 4 bases at J, with 14 bases between. The CDR3 contains 15 residues.

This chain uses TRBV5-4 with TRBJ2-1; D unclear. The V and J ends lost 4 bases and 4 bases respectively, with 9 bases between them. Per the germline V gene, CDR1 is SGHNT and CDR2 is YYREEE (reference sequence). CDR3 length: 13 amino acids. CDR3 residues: CASSLGGYNEQFF. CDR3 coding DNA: TGTGCCAGCAGCCTGGGTGGGTACAATGAGCAGTTCTTC.

The CDR3 spells CAAGYRVGPYEQYF. CDR3 coding DNA: TGCGCCGCGGGGTACAGGGTCGGTCCCTACGAGCAGTACTTC. The chain joins TRBV10-1 to TRBJ2-7; D assignment may be TRBD1 or TRBD2 (6 bases each). The germline V gene has CDR1 WNHNN and CDR2 SYGVQD (reference sequence). The CDR3 has 14 residues. Trimming removed 11 bases from V and 2 bases from J, with 19 bases in between.

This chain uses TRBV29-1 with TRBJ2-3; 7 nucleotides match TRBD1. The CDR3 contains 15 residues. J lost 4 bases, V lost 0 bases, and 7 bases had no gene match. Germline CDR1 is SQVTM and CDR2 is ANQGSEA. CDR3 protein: CSVEEEDRWSDTQYF. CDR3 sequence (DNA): TGCAGCGTTGAAGAGGAGGACAGGTGGTCAGATACGCAGTATTTT.

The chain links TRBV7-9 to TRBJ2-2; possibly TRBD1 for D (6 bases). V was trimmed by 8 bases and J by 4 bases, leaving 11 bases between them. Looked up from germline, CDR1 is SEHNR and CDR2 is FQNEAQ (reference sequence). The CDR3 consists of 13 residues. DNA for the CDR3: TGTGCCAGCGGGACACCGGGCACCGGGGAGCTGTTTTTT. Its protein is CASGTPGTGELFF.

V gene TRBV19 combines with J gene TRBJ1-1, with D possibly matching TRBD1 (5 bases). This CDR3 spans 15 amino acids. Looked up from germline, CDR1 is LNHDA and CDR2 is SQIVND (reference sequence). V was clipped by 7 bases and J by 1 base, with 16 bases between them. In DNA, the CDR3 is TGTGCCAGTACCCCCTCGGGAGGGGCGAACACTGAAGCTTTCTTT. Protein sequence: CASTPSGGANTEAFF.

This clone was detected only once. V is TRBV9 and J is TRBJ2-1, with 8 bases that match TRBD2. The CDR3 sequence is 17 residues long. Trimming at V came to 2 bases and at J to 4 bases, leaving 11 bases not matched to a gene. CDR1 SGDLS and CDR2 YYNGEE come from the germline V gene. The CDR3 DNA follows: TGTGCCAGCAGCGTCAACATACTAGCGGACCTTTACAATGAGCAGTTCTTC. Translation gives CASSVNILADLYNEQFF.

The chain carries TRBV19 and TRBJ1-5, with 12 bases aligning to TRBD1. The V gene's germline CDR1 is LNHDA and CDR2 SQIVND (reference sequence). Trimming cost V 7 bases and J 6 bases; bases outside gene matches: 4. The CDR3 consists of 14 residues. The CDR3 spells CASTGQGAVQPQHF. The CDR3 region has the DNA TGTGCCAGTACGGGACAGGGGGCGGTTCAGCCCCAGCATTTT. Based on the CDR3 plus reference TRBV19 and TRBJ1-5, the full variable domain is DGGITQSPKYLFRKEGQNVTLSCEQNLNHDAMYWYRQDPGQGLRLIYYSQIVNDFQKGDIAEGYSVSREKKESFPLTVTSAQKNPTAFYLCASTGQGAVQPQHFGDGTRLSIL.

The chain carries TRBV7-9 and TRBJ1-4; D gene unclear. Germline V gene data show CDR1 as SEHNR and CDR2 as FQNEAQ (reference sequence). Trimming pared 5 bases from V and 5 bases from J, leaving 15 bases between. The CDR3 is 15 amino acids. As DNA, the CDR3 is TGTGCCAGCAGCGGCCTTAAGGTCGAAAATGAAAAACTGTTTTTT. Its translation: CASSGLKVENEKLFF.

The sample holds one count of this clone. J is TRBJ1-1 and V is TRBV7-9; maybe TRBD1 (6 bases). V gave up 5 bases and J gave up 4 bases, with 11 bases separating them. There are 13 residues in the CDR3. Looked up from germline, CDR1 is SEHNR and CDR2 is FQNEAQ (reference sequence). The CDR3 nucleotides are TGTGCCAGCAGCGCCACAGGGTCCACTGAAGCTTTCTTT. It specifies CASSATGSTEAFF.

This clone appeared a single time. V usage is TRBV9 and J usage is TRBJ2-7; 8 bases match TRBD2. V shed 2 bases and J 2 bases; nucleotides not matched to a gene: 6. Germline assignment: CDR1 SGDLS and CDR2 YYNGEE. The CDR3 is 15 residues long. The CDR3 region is CASSVGGVSAYEQYF. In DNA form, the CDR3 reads TGTGCCAGCAGCGTCGGGGGGGTTTCAGCCTACGAGCAGTACTTC.

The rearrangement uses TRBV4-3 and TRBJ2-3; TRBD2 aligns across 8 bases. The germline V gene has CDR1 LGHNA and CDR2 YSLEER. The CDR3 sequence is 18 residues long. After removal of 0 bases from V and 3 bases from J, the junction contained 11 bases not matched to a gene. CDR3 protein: CASSQEPAGVVGTDTQYF. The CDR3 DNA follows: TGCGCCAGCAGCCAAGAGCCAGCGGGAGTGGTCGGTACAGATACGCAGTATTTT.

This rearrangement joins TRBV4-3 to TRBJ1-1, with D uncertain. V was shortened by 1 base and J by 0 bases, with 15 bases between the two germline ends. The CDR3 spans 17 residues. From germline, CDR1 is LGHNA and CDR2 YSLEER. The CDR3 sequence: CASSQALREEMNTEAFF. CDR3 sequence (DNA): TGCGCCAGCAGCCAAGCCCTGCGGGAGGAGATGAACACTGAAGCTTTCTTT.

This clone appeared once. The CDR3 DNA reads TGTGCCAGCGGGACAGGGGGTTCCAATCAGCCCCAGCATTTT. This codes for CASGTGGSNQPQHF. V gene TRBV28 combines with J gene TRBJ1-5; 11 positions agree with TRBD1. This CDR3 is built from 14 residues. Germline V gene sequence: CDR1 MDHEN, CDR2 SYDVKM. With 8 bases clipped from V and 3 bases from J, the junction kept 3 bases outside the gene matches.

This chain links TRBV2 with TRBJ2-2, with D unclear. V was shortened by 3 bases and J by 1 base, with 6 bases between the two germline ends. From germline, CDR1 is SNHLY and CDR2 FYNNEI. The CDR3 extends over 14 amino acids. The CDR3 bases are TGTGCCAGCAGTGATGGAATGAACACCGGGGAGCTGTTTTTT. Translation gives CASSDGMNTGELFF.

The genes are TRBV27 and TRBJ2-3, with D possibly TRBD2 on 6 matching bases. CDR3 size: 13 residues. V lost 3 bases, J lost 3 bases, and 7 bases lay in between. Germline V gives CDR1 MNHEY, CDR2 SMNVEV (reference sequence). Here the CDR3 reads CASSFLATDTQYF. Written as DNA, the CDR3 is TGTGCCAGCAGTTTTCTAGCGACAGATACGCAGTATTTT.

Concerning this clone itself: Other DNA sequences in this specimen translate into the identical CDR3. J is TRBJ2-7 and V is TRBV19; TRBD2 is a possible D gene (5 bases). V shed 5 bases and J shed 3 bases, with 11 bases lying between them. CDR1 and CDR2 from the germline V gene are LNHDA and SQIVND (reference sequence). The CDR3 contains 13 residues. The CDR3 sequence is CASSSGRDYEQYF. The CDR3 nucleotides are TGTGCCAGTAGTTCGGGCCGGGACTACGAGCAGTACTTC. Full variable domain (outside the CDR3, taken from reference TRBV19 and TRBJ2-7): DGGITQSPKYLFRKEGQNVTLSCEQNLNHDAMYWYRQDPGQGLRLIYYSQIVNDFQKGDIAEGYSVSREKKESFPLTVTSAQKNPTAFYLCASSSGRDYEQYFGPGTRLTVT.

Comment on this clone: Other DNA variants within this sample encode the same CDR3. The CDR3 DNA sequence: TGTGCCAGCAGCCCAGAGGGCTACGAGCAGTACTTC. Translation: CASSPEGYEQYF. V usage is TRBV7-9 and J usage is TRBJ2-7; D might be TRBD2 (5 bases). This CDR3 is 12 amino acids long. CDR1 SEHNR and CDR2 FQNEAQ come from the germline V gene (reference sequence). Trimming took 5 bases from V and 3 from J, leaving 8 bases between them.

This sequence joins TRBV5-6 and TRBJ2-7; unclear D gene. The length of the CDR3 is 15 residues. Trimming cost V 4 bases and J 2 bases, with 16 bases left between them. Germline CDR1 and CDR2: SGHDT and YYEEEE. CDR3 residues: CASSDDTERAYEQYF. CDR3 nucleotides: TGTGCCAGCAGCGACGACACGGAAAGGGCCTACGAGCAGTACTTC.

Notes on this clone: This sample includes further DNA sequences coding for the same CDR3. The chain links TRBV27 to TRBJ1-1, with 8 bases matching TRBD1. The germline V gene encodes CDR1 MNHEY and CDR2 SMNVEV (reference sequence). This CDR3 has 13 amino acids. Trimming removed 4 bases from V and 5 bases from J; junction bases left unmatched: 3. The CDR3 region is CASSWTGNTEAFF. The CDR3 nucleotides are TGTGCCAGCAGTTGGACAGGGAATACTGAAGCTTTCTTT.

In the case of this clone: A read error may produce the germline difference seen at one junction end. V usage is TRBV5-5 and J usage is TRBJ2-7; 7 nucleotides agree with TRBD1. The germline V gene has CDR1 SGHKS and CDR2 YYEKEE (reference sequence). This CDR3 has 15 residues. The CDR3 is CASSSQQGRSLDFGF. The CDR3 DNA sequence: TGTGCCAGCAGCTCTCAACAGGGGCGGTCGTTGGATTTTGGGTTC. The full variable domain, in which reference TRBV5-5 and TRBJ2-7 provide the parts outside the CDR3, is DAGVTQSPTHLIKTRGQQVTLRCSPISGHKSVSWYQQVLGQGPQFIFQYYEKEERGRGNFPDRFSARQFPNYSSELNVNALLLGDSALYLCASSSQQGRSLDFGFGPGTRLTVT.

The CDR3 loop is CASSGDRDRHSYEQYF. The DNA for the CDR3 is TGTGCCAGCAGCGGCGACCGGGACCGACACTCCTACGAGCAGTACTTC. V and J are TRBV9 and TRBJ2-7; D assignment may be TRBD1 or TRBD2 (5 bases each). V lost 3 bases and J lost 0, with 16 bases in between. Germline-derived CDR1 and CDR2 are SGDLS and YYNGEE. CDR3 length: 16 amino acids. Together with reference TRBV9 and TRBJ2-7, the CDR3 gives the full variable domain: DSGVTQTPKHLITATGQRVTLRCSPRSGDLSVYWYQQSLDQGLQFLIQYYNGEERAKGNILERFSAQQFPDLHSELNLSSLELGDSALYFCASSGDRDRHSYEQYFGPGTRLTVT.

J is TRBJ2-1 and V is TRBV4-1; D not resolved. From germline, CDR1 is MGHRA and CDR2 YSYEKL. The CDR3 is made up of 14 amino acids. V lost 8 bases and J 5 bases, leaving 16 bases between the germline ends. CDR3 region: CASSLRIYNNEQFF. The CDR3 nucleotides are TGCGCCAGCTCCCTCCGGATTTATAACAATGAGCAGTTCTTC.

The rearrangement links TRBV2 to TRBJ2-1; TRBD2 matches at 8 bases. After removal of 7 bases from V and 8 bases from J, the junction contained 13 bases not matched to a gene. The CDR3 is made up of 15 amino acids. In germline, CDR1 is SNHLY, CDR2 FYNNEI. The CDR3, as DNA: TGTGCCAGCACCCCCCCGGGGGGGCCAGTCGATGAGCAGTTCTTC. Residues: CASTPPGGPVDEQFF.

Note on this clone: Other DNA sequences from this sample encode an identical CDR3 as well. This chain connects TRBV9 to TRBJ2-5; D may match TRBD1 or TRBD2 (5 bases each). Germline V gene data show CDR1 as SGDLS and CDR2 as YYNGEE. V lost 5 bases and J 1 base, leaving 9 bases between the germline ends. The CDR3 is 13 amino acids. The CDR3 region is CASSEGFQETQYF. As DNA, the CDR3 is TGTGCCAGCAGTGAGGGGTTCCAAGAGACCCAGTACTTC. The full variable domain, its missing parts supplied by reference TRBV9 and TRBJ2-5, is DSGVTQTPKHLITATGQRVTLRCSPRSGDLSVYWYQQSLDQGLQFLIQYYNGEERAKGNILERFSAQQFPDLHSELNLSSLELGDSALYFCASSEGFQETQYFGPGTRLLVL.

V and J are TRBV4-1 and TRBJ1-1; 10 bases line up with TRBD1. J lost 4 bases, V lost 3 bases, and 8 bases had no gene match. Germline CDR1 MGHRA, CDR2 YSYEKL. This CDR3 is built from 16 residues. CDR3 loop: CASSQGQGPLSTEAFF. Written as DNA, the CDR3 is TGCGCCAGCAGCCAGGGACAGGGGCCCCTGAGCACTGAAGCTTTCTTT.

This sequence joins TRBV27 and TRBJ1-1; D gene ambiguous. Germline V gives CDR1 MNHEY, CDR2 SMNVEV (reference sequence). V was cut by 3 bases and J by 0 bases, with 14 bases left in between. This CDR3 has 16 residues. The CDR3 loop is CASSLRAGELNTEAFF. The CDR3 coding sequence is TGTGCCAGCAGTTTGAGGGCCGGGGAATTGAACACTGAAGCTTTCTTT.